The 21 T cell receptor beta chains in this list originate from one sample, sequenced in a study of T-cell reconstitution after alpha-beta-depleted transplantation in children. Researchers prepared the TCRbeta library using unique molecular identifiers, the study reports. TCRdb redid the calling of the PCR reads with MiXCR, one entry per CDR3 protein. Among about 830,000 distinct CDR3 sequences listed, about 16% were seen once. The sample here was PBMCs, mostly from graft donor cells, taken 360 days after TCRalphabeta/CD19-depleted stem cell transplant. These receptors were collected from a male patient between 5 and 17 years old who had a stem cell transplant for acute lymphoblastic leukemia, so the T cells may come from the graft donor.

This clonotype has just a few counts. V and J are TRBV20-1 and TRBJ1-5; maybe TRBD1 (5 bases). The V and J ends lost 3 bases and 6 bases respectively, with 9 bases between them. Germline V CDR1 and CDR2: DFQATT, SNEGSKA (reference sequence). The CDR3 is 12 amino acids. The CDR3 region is CSASPGGQPQHF. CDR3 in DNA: TGCAGTGCTAGCCCGGGGGGTCAGCCCCAGCATTTT.

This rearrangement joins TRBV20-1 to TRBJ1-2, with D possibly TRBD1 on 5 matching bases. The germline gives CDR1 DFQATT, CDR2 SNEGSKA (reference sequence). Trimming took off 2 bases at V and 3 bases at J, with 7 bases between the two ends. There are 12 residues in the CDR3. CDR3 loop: CSARRGHYGYTF. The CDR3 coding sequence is TGCAGTGCTAGAAGGGGACACTATGGCTACACCTTC.

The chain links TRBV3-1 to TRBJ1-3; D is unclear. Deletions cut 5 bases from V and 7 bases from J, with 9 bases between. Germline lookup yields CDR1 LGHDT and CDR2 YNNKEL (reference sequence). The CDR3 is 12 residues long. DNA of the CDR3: TGTGCCAGCAGCTTTACAGATAACACCATATATTTT. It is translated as CASSFTDNTIYF.

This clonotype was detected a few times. CDR3 protein: CASSQDISKNIQYF. DNA for the CDR3: TGCGCCAGCAGCCAAGACATCTCCAAAAACATTCAGTACTTC. The rearrangement uses TRBV4-1 and TRBJ2-4; D gene ambiguous. The CDR3 runs 14 residues. The V gene's germline CDR1 is MGHRA and CDR2 YSYEKL. The V gene lost 0 bases and the J gene lost 2 bases, with 5 bases spanning the gap.

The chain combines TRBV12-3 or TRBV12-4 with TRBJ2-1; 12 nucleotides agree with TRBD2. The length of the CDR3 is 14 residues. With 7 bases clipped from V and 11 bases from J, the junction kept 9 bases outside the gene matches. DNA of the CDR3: TGTGCCAGCAATTCGATAGGACTAGCGGGACAGCAGTTCTTC. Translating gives CASNSIGLAGQQFF.

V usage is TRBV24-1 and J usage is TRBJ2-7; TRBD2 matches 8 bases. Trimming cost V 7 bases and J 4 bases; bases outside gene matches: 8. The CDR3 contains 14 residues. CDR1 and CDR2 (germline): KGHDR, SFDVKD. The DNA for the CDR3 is TGTGCCACCAGGGGCCAGCGGGAGCCTTACGAGCAGTACTTC. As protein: CATRGQREPYEQYF.

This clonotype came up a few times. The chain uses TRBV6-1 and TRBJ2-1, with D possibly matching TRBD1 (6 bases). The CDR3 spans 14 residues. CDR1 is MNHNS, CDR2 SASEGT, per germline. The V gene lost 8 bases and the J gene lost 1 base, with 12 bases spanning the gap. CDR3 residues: CASYRDTSYNEQFF. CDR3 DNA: TGTGCCAGCTACCGGGACACATCCTACAATGAGCAGTTCTTC.

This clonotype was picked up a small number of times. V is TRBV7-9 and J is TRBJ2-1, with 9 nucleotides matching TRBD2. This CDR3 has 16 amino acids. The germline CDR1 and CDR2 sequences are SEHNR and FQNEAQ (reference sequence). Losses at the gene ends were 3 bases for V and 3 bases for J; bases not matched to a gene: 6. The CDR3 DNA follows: TGTGCCAGCAGCTTGCTTGGGACTAGCAACTACAATGAGCAGTTCTTC. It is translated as CASSLLGTSNYNEQFF.

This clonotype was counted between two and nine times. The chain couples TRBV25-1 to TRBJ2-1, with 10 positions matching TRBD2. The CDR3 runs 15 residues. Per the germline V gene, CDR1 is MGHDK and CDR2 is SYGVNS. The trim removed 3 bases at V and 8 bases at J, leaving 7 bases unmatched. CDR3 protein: CASSDLAGVIHEQFF. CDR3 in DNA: TGTGCCAGCAGTGACCTAGCGGGAGTCATCCATGAGCAGTTCTTC.

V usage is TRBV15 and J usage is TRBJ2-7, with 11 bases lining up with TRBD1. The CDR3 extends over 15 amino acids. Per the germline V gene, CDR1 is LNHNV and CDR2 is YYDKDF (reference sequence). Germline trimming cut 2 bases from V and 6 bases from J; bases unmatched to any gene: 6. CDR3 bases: TGTGCCACCAGCAGACACCGGGACAGGGGGTCCGAGCAGTACTTC. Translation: CATSRHRDRGSEQYF. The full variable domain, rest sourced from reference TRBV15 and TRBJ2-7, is DAMVIQNPRYQVTQFGKPVTLSCSQTLNHNVMYWYQQKSSQAPKLLFHYYDKDFNNEADTPDNFQSRRPNTSFCFLDIRSPGLGDTAMYLCATSRHRDRGSEQYFGPGTRLTVT.

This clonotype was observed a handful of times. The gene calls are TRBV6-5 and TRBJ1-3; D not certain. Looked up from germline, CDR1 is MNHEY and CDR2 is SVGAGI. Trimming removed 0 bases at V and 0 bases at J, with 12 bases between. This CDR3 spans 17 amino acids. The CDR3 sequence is CASSYSGLQSSGNTIYF. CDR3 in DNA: TGTGCCAGCAGTTACTCAGGACTCCAGAGCTCTGGAAACACCATATATTTT.

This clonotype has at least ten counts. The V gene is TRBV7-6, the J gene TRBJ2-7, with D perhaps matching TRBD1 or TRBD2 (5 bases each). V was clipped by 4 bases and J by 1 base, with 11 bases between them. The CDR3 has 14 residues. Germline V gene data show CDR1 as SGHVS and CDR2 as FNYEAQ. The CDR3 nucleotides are TGTGCCAGCAGCTCAGGAGAGGGGTCCTACGAGCAGTACTTC. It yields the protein CASSSGEGSYEQYF.

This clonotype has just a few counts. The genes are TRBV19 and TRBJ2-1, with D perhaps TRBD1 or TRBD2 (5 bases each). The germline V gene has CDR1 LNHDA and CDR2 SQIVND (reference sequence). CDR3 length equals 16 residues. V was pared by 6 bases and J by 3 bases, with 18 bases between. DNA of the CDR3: TGTGCCAGTAGAACCCTGGGGACGGGGATCTACAATGAGCAGTTCTTC. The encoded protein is CASRTLGTGIYNEQFF.

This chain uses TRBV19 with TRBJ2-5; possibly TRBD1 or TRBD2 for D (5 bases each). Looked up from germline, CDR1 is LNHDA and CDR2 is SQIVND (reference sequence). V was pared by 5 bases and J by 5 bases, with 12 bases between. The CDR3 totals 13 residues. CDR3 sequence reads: CASSPGPVETQYF. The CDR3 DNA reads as TGTGCCAGTAGTCCGGGGCCAGTCGAGACCCAGTACTTC.

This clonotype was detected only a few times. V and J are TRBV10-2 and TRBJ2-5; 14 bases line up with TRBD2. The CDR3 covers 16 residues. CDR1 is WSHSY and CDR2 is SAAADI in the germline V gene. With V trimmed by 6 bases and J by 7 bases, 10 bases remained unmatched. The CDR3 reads CASRTSGRVTGGTQYF. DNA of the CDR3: TGCGCCAGCAGGACTAGCGGGAGGGTCACGGGCGGGACCCAGTACTTC.

The CDR3 protein is CASSITSGRGEQYF. For the CDR3, the DNA is TGCGCCAGCAGCATTACTAGCGGGAGAGGCGAGCAGTACTTC. The chain employs TRBV4-1 and TRBJ2-7; 11 nucleotides align to TRBD2. V lost 5 bases, J lost 6 bases, and 6 bases stayed unmatched. This CDR3 spans 14 amino acids. The germline V gene encodes CDR1 MGHRA and CDR2 YSYEKL.

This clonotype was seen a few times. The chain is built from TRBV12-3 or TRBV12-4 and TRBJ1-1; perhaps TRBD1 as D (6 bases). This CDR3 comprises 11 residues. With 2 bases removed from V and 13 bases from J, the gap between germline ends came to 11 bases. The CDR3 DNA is TGTGCCAGCAGTTTAACCAGGGGCGTTTTCTTT. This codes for CASSLTRGVFF.

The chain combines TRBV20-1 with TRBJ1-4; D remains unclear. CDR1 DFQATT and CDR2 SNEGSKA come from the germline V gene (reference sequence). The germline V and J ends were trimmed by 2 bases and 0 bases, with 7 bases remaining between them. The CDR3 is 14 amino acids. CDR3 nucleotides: TGCAGTGCTAGACATTCTGCAACTAATGAAAAACTGTTTTTT. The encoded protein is CSARHSATNEKLFF.

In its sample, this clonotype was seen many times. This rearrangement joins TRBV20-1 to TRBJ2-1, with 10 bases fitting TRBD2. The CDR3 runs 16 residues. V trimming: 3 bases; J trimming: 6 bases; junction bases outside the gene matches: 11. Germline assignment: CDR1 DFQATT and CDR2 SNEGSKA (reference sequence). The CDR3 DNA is TGCAGTGCTAGGAGGGCTAGCGGGAGCAGTGGCAATGAGCAGTTCTTC. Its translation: CSARRASGSSGNEQFF.

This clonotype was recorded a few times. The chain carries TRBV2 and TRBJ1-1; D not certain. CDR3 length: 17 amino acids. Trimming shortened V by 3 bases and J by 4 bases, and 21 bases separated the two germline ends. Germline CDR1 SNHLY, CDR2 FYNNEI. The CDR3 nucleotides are TGTGCCAGCAGTGACGGGAAGTTCTCGGATCGGGGCACTGAAGCTTTCTTT. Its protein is CASSDGKFSDRGTEAFF.

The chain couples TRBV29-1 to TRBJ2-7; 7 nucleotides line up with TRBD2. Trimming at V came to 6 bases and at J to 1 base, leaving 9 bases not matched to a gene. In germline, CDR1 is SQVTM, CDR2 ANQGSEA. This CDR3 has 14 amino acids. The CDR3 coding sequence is TGCAGCGTCCAAAGCGGGAATAAGTCCTACGAGCAGTACTTC. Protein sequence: CSVQSGNKSYEQYF.